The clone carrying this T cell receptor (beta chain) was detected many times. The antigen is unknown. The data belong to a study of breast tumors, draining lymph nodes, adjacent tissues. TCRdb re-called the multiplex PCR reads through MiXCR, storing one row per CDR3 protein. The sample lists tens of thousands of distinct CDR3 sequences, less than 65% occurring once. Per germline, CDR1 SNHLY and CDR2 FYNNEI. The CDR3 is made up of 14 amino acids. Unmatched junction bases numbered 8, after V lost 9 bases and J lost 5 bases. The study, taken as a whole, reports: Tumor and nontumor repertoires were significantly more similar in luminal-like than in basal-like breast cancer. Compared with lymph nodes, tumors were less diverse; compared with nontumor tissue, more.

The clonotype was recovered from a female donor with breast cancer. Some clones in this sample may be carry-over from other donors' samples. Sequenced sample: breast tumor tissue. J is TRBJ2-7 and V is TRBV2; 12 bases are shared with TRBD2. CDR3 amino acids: CASKTSGSTHEQYF. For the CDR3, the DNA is TGTGCCAGTAAGACTAGCGGGAGTACCCACGAGCAGTACTTC.